These T cell receptor beta chains were read from a single sample in a study of identical twins. From the 5' RACE reads, TCRdb called clonotypes with MiXCR, one entry per CDR3 protein. There are about 520,000 distinct CDR3 sequences in the sample; under 25% occur only once, and 0.91% lies in the top ten. This sample was also put to use in a study of T cells expressing NK-cell markers.

The sample was CD4+ T cells sorted from blood. The source is a woman in her late teens or twenties in good health. CDR3s include the opening cysteine and the closing phenylalanine or tryptophan. The order of the fields is D gene, J gene, V gene, clone size, CDR3 DNA, CDR3 protein. A D gene is named only where the DNA matches it firmly. Rows may omit the clone size; those that give it use once, few, many or a size class.

D gene: -; J gene: TRBJ1-5; V gene: TRBV20-1; clone size: many; CDR3 DNA: TGCAGGGTGGAGGAAAATAATCAGCCCCAGCATTTT; CDR3 protein: CRVEENNQPQHF
D gene: -; J gene: TRBJ1-1; V gene: TRBV20-1; clone size: -; CDR3 DNA: TGCAGTGGCCGGGACACCAACACTGAAGCTTTCTTT; CDR3 protein: CSGRDTNTEAFF
D gene: -; J gene: TRBJ2-3; V gene: TRBV7-7; clone size: -; CDR3 DNA: TGTGCTAGCAGCTTAAAAGCCCCGGCCAGCACAGATACGCAGTATTTT; CDR3 protein: CASSLKAPASTDTQYF
D gene: -; J gene: TRBJ1-5; V gene: TRBV12-3/TRBV12-4; clone size: many; CDR3 DNA: TGTGCCAGCAGTTTGTCGGGCCGTCGCAATCAGCCCCAGCATTTT; CDR3 protein: CASSLSGRRNQPQHF
D gene: TRBD1; J gene: TRBJ2-7; V gene: TRBV4-1; clone size: -; CDR3 DNA: TGCGCCAGCAGCCTAGGACAGGGCGAGCCGATATACGAGCAGTACTTC; CDR3 protein: CASSLGQGEPIYEQYF
D gene: TRBD1; J gene: TRBJ1-5; V gene: TRBV27; clone size: few; CDR3 DNA: TGTGCCAGCAGCCCAACTCTTGGACAGGGAATAGCGCCCCAGCATTTT; CDR3 protein: CASSPTLGQGIAPQHF
D gene: -; J gene: TRBJ2-3; V gene: TRBV20-1; clone size: few; CDR3 DNA: TGCAGTGCTTCGGATTTCGGGACCACAGATACGCAGTATTTT; CDR3 protein: CSASDFGTTDTQYF
D gene: TRBD2; J gene: TRBJ2-2; V gene: TRBV12-3/TRBV12-4; clone size: many; CDR3 DNA: TGTGCCAGCAGCCCCACTAGCGCCAGACGAGACGGGGAGCTGTTTTTT; CDR3 protein: CASSPTSARRDGELFF
D gene: TRBD1; J gene: TRBJ1-5; V gene: TRBV6-1; clone size: few; CDR3 DNA: TGTGCCAGCAGTCTGACAGGGAACCGTCAGCCCCAGCATTTT; CDR3 protein: CASSLTGNRQPQHF
D gene: -; J gene: TRBJ1-1; V gene: TRBV5-1; clone size: -; CDR3 DNA: TGCGCCAGCAGTTTTGACATGAACACTGAAGCTTTCTTT; CDR3 protein: CASSFDMNTEAFF
D gene: TRBD1; J gene: TRBJ1-2; V gene: TRBV5-6; clone size: few; CDR3 DNA: TGTGCCAGCAGCATCGGACAGGGTACTGGCTACACCTTC; CDR3 protein: CASSIGQGTGYTF
D gene: -; J gene: TRBJ1-1; V gene: TRBV5-1; clone size: once; CDR3 DNA: TGCGCCAGCATCAAGGGGGATTCGTTGTCTGAAGCTTTCTTT; CDR3 protein: CASIKGDSLSEAFF
D gene: -; J gene: TRBJ1-6; V gene: TRBV12-3/TRBV12-4; clone size: few; CDR3 DNA: TGTGCCAGCAGAGCGGGTGGCGGGATGTGGGCACCCCTCCACTTT; CDR3 protein: CASRAGGGMWAPLHF
D gene: TRBD1; J gene: TRBJ1-5; V gene: TRBV2; clone size: -; CDR3 DNA: TGTGCCAGCAGCCTCTGGACAGGGGGCTTGGGGAATCAGCCCCAGCATTTT; CDR3 protein: CASSLWTGGLGNQPQHF
D gene: -; J gene: TRBJ2-1; V gene: TRBV25-1; clone size: -; CDR3 DNA: TGTGCCAGCAGTAAACTCCGAACGTCGAATGAGCAGTTCTTC; CDR3 protein: CASSKLRTSNEQFF
D gene: TRBD1; J gene: TRBJ1-1; V gene: TRBV9; clone size: few; CDR3 DNA: TGTGCCAGCAGCGCTCGACAGGGCATGAACACTGAAGCTTTCTTT; CDR3 protein: CASSARQGMNTEAFF
D gene: -; J gene: TRBJ2-7; V gene: TRBV29-1; clone size: many; CDR3 DNA: TGCAGCGTTTCCGACTGGGACTACGAGCAGTACTTC; CDR3 protein: CSVSDWDYEQYF
D gene: -; J gene: TRBJ2-5; V gene: TRBV3-1; clone size: -; CDR3 DNA: TGTGCCAGCAGCCAGCTCGGCCAAGGCGAGACCCAGTACTTC; CDR3 protein: CASSQLGQGETQYF
D gene: -; J gene: TRBJ2-7; V gene: TRBV11-2; clone size: -; CDR3 DNA: TGTGCCAGCAGCTTACGGGCAGCTACCTACGAGCAGTACTTC; CDR3 protein: CASSLRAATYEQYF
D gene: TRBD2; J gene: TRBJ2-5; V gene: TRBV7-9; clone size: -; CDR3 DNA: TGTGCCAGCAGCCAGACCGGGACTAGCGGGAGTAAGACCCAGTACTTC; CDR3 protein: CASSQTGTSGSKTQYF
D gene: TRBD2; J gene: TRBJ2-3; V gene: TRBV5-1; clone size: -; CDR3 DNA: TGCGCCAGCAGCTTGGTATCTAGCGGGAGTTGGCCAGATACGCAGTATTTT; CDR3 protein: CASSLVSSGSWPDTQYF
D gene: -; J gene: TRBJ2-1; V gene: TRBV20-1; clone size: few; CDR3 DNA: TGCAGTGCTAGAGCGGGGGCGAGGAATGAGCAGTTCTTC; CDR3 protein: CSARAGARNEQFF
D gene: -; J gene: TRBJ1-3; V gene: TRBV5-1; clone size: -; CDR3 DNA: TGCGCCAGCAGCTCAGGACTGATCTCTGGAAACACCATATATTTT; CDR3 protein: CASSSGLISGNTIYF
D gene: -; J gene: TRBJ2-5; V gene: TRBV9; clone size: once; CDR3 DNA: TGTGCCAGCAGCGTAGCGGGCCAGGGTCAAGAGACCCAGTACTTC; CDR3 protein: CASSVAGQGQETQYF
D gene: TRBD1; J gene: TRBJ1-1; V gene: TRBV12-3/TRBV12-4; clone size: few; CDR3 DNA: TGTGCCAGCAGTTTACGGCAGGGGGATTCTCTGAACACTGAAGCTTTCTTT; CDR3 protein: CASSLRQGDSLNTEAFF
D gene: -; J gene: TRBJ1-1; V gene: TRBV12-3/TRBV12-4; clone size: -; CDR3 DNA: TGTGCCAGCAGACCCGAGGGCCTCGGGTACACTGAAGCTTTCTTT; CDR3 protein: CASRPEGLGYTEAFF
D gene: TRBD2; J gene: TRBJ2-7; V gene: TRBV4-2; clone size: -; CDR3 DNA: TGTGCCAGCAGCCAAGGATTAGGCGGGGGGCGGGACGAGCAGTACTTC; CDR3 protein: CASSQGLGGGRDEQYF
D gene: -; J gene: TRBJ1-2; V gene: TRBV7-9; clone size: -; CDR3 DNA: TGTGCCAGCAGCTTTGGCCGACGAACTAACTATGGCTACACCTTC; CDR3 protein: CASSFGRRTNYGYTF
D gene: -; J gene: TRBJ1-4; V gene: TRBV5-6; clone size: few; CDR3 DNA: TGTGCCAGCAGCTTAAGACAGACAACTAATGAAAAACTGTTTTTT; CDR3 protein: CASSLRQTTNEKLFF
D gene: TRBD1; J gene: TRBJ2-4; V gene: TRBV28; clone size: -; CDR3 DNA: TGTGCCAGCAGGCCAAATCCAGGGGGTCGAGCCAAAAACATTCAGTACTTC; CDR3 protein: CASRPNPGGRAKNIQYF
D gene: TRBD1; J gene: TRBJ1-2; V gene: TRBV27; clone size: few; CDR3 DNA: TGTGCCAGCAGTGCCATATACAGGGGGCGCAAGGATGGCTACACCTTC; CDR3 protein: CASSAIYRGRKDGYTF
D gene: TRBD1; J gene: TRBJ1-2; V gene: TRBV18; clone size: -; CDR3 DNA: TGTGCCAGCTCACCAGAAGCAGGGGGCACGCGCGGCTACACCTTC; CDR3 protein: CASSPEAGGTRGYTF
D gene: TRBD1; J gene: TRBJ2-2; V gene: TRBV7-6; clone size: -; CDR3 DNA: TGTGCCAGCAGCTTAAGGGGGCATGGCGGGGAGCTGTTTTTT; CDR3 protein: CASSLRGHGGELFF
D gene: TRBD1; J gene: TRBJ1-1; V gene: TRBV5-1; clone size: -; CDR3 DNA: TGCGCCAGCAGTCTGGGTGGGACAGGTGCCACTGAAGCTTTCTTT; CDR3 protein: CASSLGGTGATEAFF
D gene: TRBD1; J gene: TRBJ1-1; V gene: TRBV6-4; clone size: -; CDR3 DNA: TGTCCCAGCAGCGACAGGGGGGTAGCTTTCTTT; CDR3 protein: CPSSDRGVAFF
D gene: -; J gene: TRBJ2-2; V gene: TRBV5-1; clone size: -; CDR3 DNA: TGCGCCAGCATGGGGGACGGGTTCGCCGGGGAGCTGTTTTTT; CDR3 protein: CASMGDGFAGELFF
D gene: -; J gene: TRBJ1-2; V gene: TRBV30; clone size: few; CDR3 DNA: TGTGCCTGGACAGGGGATCGCTATGGCTACACCTTC; CDR3 protein: CAWTGDRYGYTF
D gene: -; J gene: TRBJ2-3; V gene: TRBV5-1; clone size: few; CDR3 DNA: TGCGCCAGCAGCTCACATGGCACAGATACGCAGTATTTT; CDR3 protein: CASSSHGTDTQYF
D gene: -; J gene: TRBJ1-2; V gene: TRBV12-3/TRBV12-4; clone size: -; CDR3 DNA: TGTGCCAGCAGTTTATTGAGGGGACTAAACTATGGCTACACCTTC; CDR3 protein: CASSLLRGLNYGYTF
D gene: -; J gene: TRBJ1-6; V gene: TRBV20-1; clone size: -; CDR3 DNA: TGCAGTGCTAGAGCCTCCACCGGGGGACTATGGAATTCACCCCTCCACTTT; CDR3 protein: CSARASTGGLWNSPLHF
D gene: -; J gene: TRBJ2-1; V gene: TRBV12-3/TRBV12-4; clone size: many; CDR3 DNA: TGTGCCAGCAGTCCGCGGGTAGCGGTCTACAATGAGCAGTTCTTC; CDR3 protein: CASSPRVAVYNEQFF
D gene: -; J gene: TRBJ2-7; V gene: TRBV5-1; clone size: -; CDR3 DNA: TGCGCCAGCAGCTTGGGAGAAGGGGTCTTCCCCTACGAGCAGTACTTC; CDR3 protein: CASSLGEGVFPYEQYF
D gene: TRBD2; J gene: TRBJ2-1; V gene: TRBV20-1; clone size: -; CDR3 DNA: TGCAGTGCTAGAGCCTATTCGGGGGGCTCCTACAATGAGCAGTTCTTC; CDR3 protein: CSARAYSGGSYNEQFF
D gene: TRBD2; J gene: TRBJ2-1; V gene: TRBV20-1; clone size: -; CDR3 DNA: TGCAGTGCTAGACCTAGCGGGGGTAGGAATGAGCAGTTCTTC; CDR3 protein: CSARPSGGRNEQFF
D gene: TRBD2; J gene: TRBJ2-3; V gene: TRBV20-1; clone size: few; CDR3 DNA: TGCAGTGCTTACACTAGCGGGGGGCCGGGTACGCAGTATTTT; CDR3 protein: CSAYTSGGPGTQYF
D gene: -; J gene: TRBJ2-1; V gene: TRBV15; clone size: few; CDR3 DNA: TGTGCCACCAGCAGAGATCGATCAGACAATGAGCAGTTCTTC; CDR3 protein: CATSRDRSDNEQFF
D gene: -; J gene: TRBJ2-5; V gene: TRBV3-1; clone size: -; CDR3 DNA: TGTGCCAGCAGCTATCCTGCGCGGGCGTACCAAGAGACCCAGTACTTC; CDR3 protein: CASSYPARAYQETQYF
D gene: TRBD2; J gene: TRBJ2-7; V gene: TRBV10-3; clone size: few; CDR3 DNA: TGTGCCTCTAGCGGGAGGGACTACGAGCAGTACTTC; CDR3 protein: CASSGRDYEQYF
D gene: TRBD1; J gene: TRBJ2-7; V gene: TRBV5-4; clone size: few; CDR3 DNA: TGTGCCAGCAGCCGAGGACAGGGATCAAGCTCCTACGAGCAGTACTTC; CDR3 protein: CASSRGQGSSSYEQYF
D gene: TRBD2; J gene: TRBJ2-2; V gene: TRBV12-3/TRBV12-4; clone size: -; CDR3 DNA: TGTGCCAGCAGTCAGCGGGGGCCGAACACCGGGGAGCTGTTTTTT; CDR3 protein: CASSQRGPNTGELFF
D gene: TRBD2; J gene: TRBJ2-2; V gene: TRBV2; clone size: -; CDR3 DNA: TGTGCCAGCAAGGGACTAGCGAACACCGGGGAGCTGTTTTTT; CDR3 protein: CASKGLANTGELFF
D gene: -; J gene: TRBJ2-6; V gene: TRBV3-1; clone size: -; CDR3 DNA: TGTGCCAGCAGCCAAGGTATGGGAGCTGGGGCCAACGTCCTGACTTTC; CDR3 protein: CASSQGMGAGANVLTF
D gene: -; J gene: TRBJ2-5; V gene: TRBV30; clone size: many; CDR3 DNA: TGTGCCTGGAGTGTCCAGGGGTACCAAGAGACCCAGTACTTC; CDR3 protein: CAWSVQGYQETQYF